This TCR beta chain derives from a study of regulatory T cells in long-lasting Graves disease (dated by TCRdb to the early 2020s). Study-level background: In the newly diagnosed Graves' disease group, patients had been taking antithyroid drugs for less than 3 months. A total of 35 or so samples were covered by TCR sequencing, comprising approximately 13 persistent and roughly 20 newly diagnosed Graves' disease patients. Peripheral blood TCR sequencing and RNA sequencing compared persistent Graves' disease patients with newly diagnosed Graves' disease patients. The study was registered as a clinical trial and conducted in China.

This clonotype came up a few times. What this receptor recognizes is not known. No base qualities exist here, and no much larger clone lies one base off it. Receptors were amplified or captured by multiplex PCR. The sample was run on an Illumina HiSeq 4000. TCR beta libraries were built with iRepertoire HTBI primers and Arm-PCR amplification of CDR3 regions. Gel purification was performed on PCR products prior to sequencing. The authors processed their data as follows. Across samples, about 64 TRBV and 13 to 15 TRBJ segments were identified and used for gene usage analysis of CDR3 amino acid clonotypes. COPE and FqMerger were used to merge the filtered high-quality paired reads into contigs. BLAST was used to align contigs to IMGT TRBV, TRBD and TRBJ reference genes, and CDR3 was defined according to IMGT. Any clonotype with a frequency above 0.1% was classified as a highly expanded clone. Shannon entropy served as the measure of repertoire diversity, while the Gini coefficient captured V-J evenness. Public clonotypes were defined as clonotypes shared by more than one individual. The raw public reads went through TCRdb reprocessing: fastp at Q25, MiXCR clone calling, in-frame beta chains kept. Every CDR3 protein is listed once, alongside the most common genes and DNA of its rows. These V and J calls rely on TCRdb rather than the paper's analysis. The sample table holds 500,000 or so distinct CDR3 sequences, of which approximately 16% were seen once. The leading ten clones occupy 20% to 30% of the sample.

In light of the paper, this sample's time point label describes: newly diagnosed GD, antithyroid drugs for less than 3 months. For both TCR sequencing and RNA sequencing, RNA was extracted from PBMCs in TRIzol. The diagnosis of Graves' disease followed American Thyroid Association guidelines. Patients for the study were recruited at an endocrinology department in Xi'an, China. From each patient, roughly 9 milliliters of peripheral blood was collected into an EDTA anticoagulant tube. Ficoll Paque Plus density gradient separation was used to isolate PBMCs, and no additional T cell sorting was done. RNA quality was checked with an Agilent 2100 Bioanalyzer and agarose gel, and concentration with a NanoDrop 2000. Summary of the overall study and its limitations: Preferential use of TRBV28, TRBJ1-2 and TRBJ2-5 was observed in persistent disease, whereas TRBV20-1 and TRBJ2-1 were favored in newly diagnosed disease. Only peripheral blood was studied, because thyroid tissue, the primary lesion, was inaccessible. The authors acknowledged the small sample size as a limitation that may reduce accuracy. Compared with newly diagnosed patients, patients with persistent Graves' disease had lower TCR Shannon entropy and fewer highly expanded clones, which suggests clonal expansion. Only the TCR beta chain was sequenced and analyzed. Persistent patients shared more public clonotypes among themselves (around 3,000) than newly diagnosed patients did (approximately 900).

The CDR3 contains 12 residues, cysteine and phenylalanine counted. Only the CDR3 DNA stays, 36 bases, in frame from base 1. According to the germline V gene, CDR1 reads MNHGY and CDR2 reads SVAAGI. Relative to germline, V is missing 4 bases and J is missing 8 bases, with 4 bases of the junction outside any gene match. These data were likewise used in another study, on T cells in Graves' hyperthyroidism and ophthalmopathy. As described in the second report: Stable Graves' hyperthyroidism was defined as no progression to ophthalmopathy during 18 months of follow-up. Hyperthyroidism patients were aged 18 to 65 years and newly diagnosed, with disease duration of less than 2 months. Any patient with an uncontrolled infection, another autoimmune disease, pregnancy or lactation was excluded. Diagnoses were based on clinical symptoms, serum thyroxine and TRAb, thyroid ultrasound and orbital computed tomography. The TCR CDR3 was subjected to a first round of RT-PCR using the HTBI primer set and the Qiagen OneStep RT-PCR kit. Most expanded thyroid clonotypes (frequency above 0.001) were also found in blood, which suggests that blood repertoires may mirror thyroid immune responses. Ophthalmopathy was separated from stable hyperthyroidism by a 13 V-J signature model, with around 88% sensitivity and 81% to 83% specificity obtained in cross-validation and 80%/75% obtained in testing. During validation, the model predicted progression to ophthalmopathy a median of about 6.3 months ahead of onset, with around 71% sensitivity and 72% to 80% specificity. To identify distinguishing TCR V-J signatures, a discovery cohort of roughly 100 patients was used, comprising 43 with Graves' ophthalmopathy and around 60 with stable Graves' hyperthyroidism. Prospective prediction of ophthalmopathy was tested in an independent validation cohort of some 20 hyperthyroidism patients and 17 patients who later progressed to ophthalmopathy. The roughly 91 discovery patients were randomly divided into training and test sets at a 7:3 ratio. In addition, the study compared T-cell repertoires in thyroid tissue and in blood from 6 or 7 Graves' hyperthyroidism patients. Following sampling, methimazole starting at 30 mg daily was given to hyperthyroidism patients, and high-dose intravenous methylprednisolone was given to ophthalmopathy patients. Libraries were constructed in a second round of multiplex PCR, after which size selection and purification were carried out. Sequencing of the libraries was done on an Illumina HiSeq2000 using paired-end 100 bp reads. Raw data were processed with SOAPnuke, discarding reads with adapters, uncalled bases, mean Phred below 15, or no exact constant-primer or identifier match. COPE v1.2.5 was used to merge high-quality paired reads, and clonotypes were defined as unique nucleotide sequences. MiTCR v1.1 was used to align clonotypes to the IMGT TRBV, TRBD and TRBJ reference segments. Only V-J combinations with frequency above 0.0001, covering approximately 99% of repertoires, were analysed. The TCS score was defined as the ratio of F50 (clonal expansion) to E x V (chaos), calculated using BLOSUM62-based TCRdist between CDR3 peptides within each V-J. Welch's t-statistics and random forest reduced just over 500 V-J features to roughly 13, which were used in a naive Bayes classifier (R e1071). No statistical method was used to fix the sample size in advance, and group allocation was not hidden from the investigators. The paper describes TCR Vbeta CDR3 sequencing of roughly 130 peripheral blood samples, made up of some 40 ophthalmopathy patients, 70 to 80 hyperthyroidism patients and some 17 progressor patients.

Source: peripheral blood mononuclear cells (PBMCs), taken at new diagnosis, from a patient treated with antithyroid drugs. The rearranged segments are TRBV6-9 and TRBJ1-1; TRBD1 matches 7 bases in the middle. This receptor was identified in a woman aged 40 to 65 with Graves disease. Donor details come from another sample of the same person, matched by shared clones. The CDR3 here reads CASSSLQGEAFF. DNA sequence: TGTGCCAGCAGTTCGCTACAGGGGGAAGCTTTCTTT.